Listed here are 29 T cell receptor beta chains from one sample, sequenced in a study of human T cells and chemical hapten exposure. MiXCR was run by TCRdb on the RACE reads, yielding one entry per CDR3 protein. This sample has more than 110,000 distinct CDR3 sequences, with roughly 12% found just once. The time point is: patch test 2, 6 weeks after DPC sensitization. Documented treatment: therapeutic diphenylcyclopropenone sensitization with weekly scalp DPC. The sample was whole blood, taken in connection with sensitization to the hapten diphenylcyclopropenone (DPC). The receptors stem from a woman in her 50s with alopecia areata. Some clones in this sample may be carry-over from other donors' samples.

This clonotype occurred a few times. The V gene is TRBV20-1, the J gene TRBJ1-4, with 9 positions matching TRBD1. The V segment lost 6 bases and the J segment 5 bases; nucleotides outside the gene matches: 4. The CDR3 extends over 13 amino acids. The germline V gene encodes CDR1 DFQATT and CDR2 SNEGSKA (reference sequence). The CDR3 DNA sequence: TGCAGTGCCCCGGGACAGGGAAATGAAAAACTGTTTTTT. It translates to CSAPGQGNEKLFF.

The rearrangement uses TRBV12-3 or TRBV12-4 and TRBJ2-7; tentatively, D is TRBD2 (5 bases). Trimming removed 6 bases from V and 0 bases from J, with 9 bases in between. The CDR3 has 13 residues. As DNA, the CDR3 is TGTGCCAGCAGGAGCAGCGGCTCCTACGAGCAGTACTTC. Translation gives CASRSSGSYEQYF.

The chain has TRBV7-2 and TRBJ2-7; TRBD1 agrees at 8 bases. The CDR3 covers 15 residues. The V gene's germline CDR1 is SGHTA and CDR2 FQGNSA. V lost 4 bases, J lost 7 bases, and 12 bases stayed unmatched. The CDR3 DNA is TGTGCCAGCAGCTCCTTCCAGGGGGCTAATGGAGAGCAGTACTTC. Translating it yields CASSSFQGANGEQYF.

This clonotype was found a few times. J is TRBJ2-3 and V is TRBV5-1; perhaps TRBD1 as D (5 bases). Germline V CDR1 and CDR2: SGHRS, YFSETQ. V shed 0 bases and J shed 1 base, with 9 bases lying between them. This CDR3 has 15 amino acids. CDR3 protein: CASSLEDTRTDTQYF. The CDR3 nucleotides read TGCGCCAGCAGCTTGGAGGACACCCGCACAGATACGCAGTATTTT.

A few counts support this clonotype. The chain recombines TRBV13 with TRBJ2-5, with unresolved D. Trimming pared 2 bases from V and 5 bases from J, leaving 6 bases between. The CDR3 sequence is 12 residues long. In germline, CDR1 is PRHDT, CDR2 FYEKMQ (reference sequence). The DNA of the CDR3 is TGTGCCAGCAGCTTAAAGAGGGAGACCCAGTACTTC. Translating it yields CASSLKRETQYF. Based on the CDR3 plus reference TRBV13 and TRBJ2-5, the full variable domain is AAGVIQSPRHLIKEKRETATLKCYPIPRHDTVYWYQQGPGQDPQFLISFYEKMQSDKGSIPDRFSAQQFSDYHSELNMSSLELGDSALYFCASSLKRETQYFGPGTRLLVL.

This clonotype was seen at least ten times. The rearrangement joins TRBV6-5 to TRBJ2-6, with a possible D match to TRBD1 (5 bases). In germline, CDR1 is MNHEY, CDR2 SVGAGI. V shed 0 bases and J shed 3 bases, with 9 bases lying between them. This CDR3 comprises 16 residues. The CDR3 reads CASSYSGQGGANVLTF. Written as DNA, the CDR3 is TGTGCCAGCAGTTACTCAGGACAAGGTGGGGCCAACGTCCTGACTTTC.

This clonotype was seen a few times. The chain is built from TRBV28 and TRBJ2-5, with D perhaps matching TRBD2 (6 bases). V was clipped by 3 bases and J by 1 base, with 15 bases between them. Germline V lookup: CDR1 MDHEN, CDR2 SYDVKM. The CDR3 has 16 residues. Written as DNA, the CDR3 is TGTGCCAGCAGTTTCTCCCCGGTCGGGGGCCAAGAGACCCAGTACTTC. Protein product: CASSFSPVGGQETQYF.

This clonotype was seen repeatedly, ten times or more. CDR3 loop: CASSPSVPGKGTQYF. CDR3 nucleotide sequence: TGTGCCAGCAGTCCAAGTGTCCCGGGCAAGGGTACGCAGTATTTT. The V call is TRBV28, the J call TRBJ2-3; D gene ambiguous. Germline V gene lookup returns CDR1 MDHEN and CDR2 SYDVKM. The CDR3 extends over 15 amino acids. Trimming took off 5 bases at V and 8 bases at J, with 20 bases between the two ends.

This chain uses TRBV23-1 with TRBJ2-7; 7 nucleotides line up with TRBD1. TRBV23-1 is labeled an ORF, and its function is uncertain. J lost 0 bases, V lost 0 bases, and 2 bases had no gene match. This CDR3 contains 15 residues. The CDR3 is CASSQSRGPSYEQYF. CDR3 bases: TGCGCCAGCAGTCAATCGAGGGGGCCCTCCTACGAGCAGTACTTC.

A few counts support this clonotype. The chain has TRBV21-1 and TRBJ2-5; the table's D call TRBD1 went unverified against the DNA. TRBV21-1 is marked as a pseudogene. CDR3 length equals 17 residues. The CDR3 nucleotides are TGTGCCAGCAGCCAAGACCGTGTTGGGACATCACAAGAGACCCAGTACTTC. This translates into CASSQDRVGTSQETQYF.

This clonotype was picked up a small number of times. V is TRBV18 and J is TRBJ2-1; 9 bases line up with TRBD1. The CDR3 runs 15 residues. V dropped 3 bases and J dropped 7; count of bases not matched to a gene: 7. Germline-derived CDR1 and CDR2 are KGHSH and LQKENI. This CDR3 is CASSPWGQGVNEQFF. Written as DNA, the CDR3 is TGTGCCAGCTCACCGTGGGGACAGGGTGTGAATGAGCAGTTCTTC.

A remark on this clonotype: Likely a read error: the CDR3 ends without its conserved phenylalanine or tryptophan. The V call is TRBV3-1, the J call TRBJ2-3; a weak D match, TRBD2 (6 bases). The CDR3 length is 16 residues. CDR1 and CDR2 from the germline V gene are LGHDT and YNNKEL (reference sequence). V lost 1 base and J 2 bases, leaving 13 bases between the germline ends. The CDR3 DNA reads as TGTGCCAGCAGCCAAGGATCTACGGGGGACACAGATACGCAGTATCTT. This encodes CASSQGSTGDTDTQYL.

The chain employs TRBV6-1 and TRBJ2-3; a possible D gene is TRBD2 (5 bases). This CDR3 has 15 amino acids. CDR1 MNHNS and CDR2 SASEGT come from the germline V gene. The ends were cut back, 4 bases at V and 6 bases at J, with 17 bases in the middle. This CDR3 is CASSVARARGDTQYF. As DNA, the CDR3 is TGTGCCAGCAGTGTCGCCCGGGCCCGCGGGGATACGCAGTATTTT.

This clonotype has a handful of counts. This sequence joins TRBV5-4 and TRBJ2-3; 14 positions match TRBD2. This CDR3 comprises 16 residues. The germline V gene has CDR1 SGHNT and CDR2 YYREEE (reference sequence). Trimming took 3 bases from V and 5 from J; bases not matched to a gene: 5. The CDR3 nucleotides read TGTGCCAGCAGCTCGCCGACTAGCGGGAGGGTAGATACGCAGTATTTT. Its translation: CASSSPTSGRVDTQYF.

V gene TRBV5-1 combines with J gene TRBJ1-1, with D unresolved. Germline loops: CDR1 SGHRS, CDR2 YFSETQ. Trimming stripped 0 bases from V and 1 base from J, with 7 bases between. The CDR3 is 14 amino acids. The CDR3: CASSLEVANTEAFF. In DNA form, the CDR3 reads TGCGCCAGCAGCTTGGAGGTAGCGAACACTGAAGCTTTCTTT.

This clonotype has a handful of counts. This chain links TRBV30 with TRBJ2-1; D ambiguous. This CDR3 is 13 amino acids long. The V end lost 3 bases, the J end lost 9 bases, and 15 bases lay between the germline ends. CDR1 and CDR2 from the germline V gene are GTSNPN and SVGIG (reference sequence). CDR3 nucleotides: TGTGCCTGGAGCCCCCCGAACGGCGGTGAGCAGTTCTTC. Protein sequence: CAWSPPNGGEQFF.

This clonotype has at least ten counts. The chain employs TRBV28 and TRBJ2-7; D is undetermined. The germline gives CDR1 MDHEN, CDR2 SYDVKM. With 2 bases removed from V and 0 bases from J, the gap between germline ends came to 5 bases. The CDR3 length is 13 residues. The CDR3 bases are TGTGCCAGCAGTTTAGGGGTCTCCTACGAGCAGTACTTC. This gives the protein CASSLGVSYEQYF.

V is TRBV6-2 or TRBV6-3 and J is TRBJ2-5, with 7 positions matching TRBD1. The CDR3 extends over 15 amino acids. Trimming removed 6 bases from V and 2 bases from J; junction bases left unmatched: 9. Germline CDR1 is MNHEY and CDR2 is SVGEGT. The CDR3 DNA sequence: TGTGCCAGCAGCTGGACAGGCCTGACTCAAGAGACCCAGTACTTC. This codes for CASSWTGLTQETQYF.

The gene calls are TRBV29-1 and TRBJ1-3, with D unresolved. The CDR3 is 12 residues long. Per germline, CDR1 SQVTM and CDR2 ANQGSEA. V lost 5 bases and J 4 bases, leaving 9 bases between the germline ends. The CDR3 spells CSVIESGNTIYF. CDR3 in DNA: TGCAGCGTTATTGAGTCAGGAAACACCATATATTTT. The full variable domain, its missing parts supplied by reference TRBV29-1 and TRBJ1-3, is SAVISQKPSRDICQRGTSLTIQCQVDSQVTMMFWYRQQPGQSLTLIATANQGSEATYESGFVIDKFPISRPNLTFSTLTVSNMSPEDSSIYLCSVIESGNTIYFGEGSWLTVV.

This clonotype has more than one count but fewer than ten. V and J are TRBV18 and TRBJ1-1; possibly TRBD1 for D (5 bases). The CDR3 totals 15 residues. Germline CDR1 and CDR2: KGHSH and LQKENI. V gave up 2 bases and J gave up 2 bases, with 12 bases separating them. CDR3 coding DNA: TGTGCCAGCTCACCAGTCGAGGGGATTAACACTGAAGCTTTCTTT. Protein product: CASSPVEGINTEAFF.

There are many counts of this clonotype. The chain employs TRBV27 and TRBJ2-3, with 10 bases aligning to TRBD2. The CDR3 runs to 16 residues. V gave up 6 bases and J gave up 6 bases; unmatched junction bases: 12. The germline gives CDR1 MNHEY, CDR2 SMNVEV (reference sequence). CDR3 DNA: TGTGCCAGCAGCCGGACTAGCGGCAATCCTCGCGATACGCAGTATTTT. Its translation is CASSRTSGNPRDTQYF.

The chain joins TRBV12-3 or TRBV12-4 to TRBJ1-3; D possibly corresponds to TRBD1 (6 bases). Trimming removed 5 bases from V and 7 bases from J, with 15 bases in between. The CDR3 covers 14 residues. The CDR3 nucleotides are TGTGCCAGCAGTCCGGGACATGGGTTGAACACCATATATTTT. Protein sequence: CASSPGHGLNTIYF.

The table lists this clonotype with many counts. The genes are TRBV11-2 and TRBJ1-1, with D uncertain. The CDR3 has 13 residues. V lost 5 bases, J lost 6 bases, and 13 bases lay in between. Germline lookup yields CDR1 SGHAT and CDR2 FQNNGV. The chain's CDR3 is CASSVPEAPEAFF. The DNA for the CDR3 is TGTGCCAGCAGCGTCCCCGAAGCCCCTGAAGCTTTCTTT. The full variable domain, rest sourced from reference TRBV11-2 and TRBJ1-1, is EAGVAQSPRYKIIEKRQSVAFWCNPISGHATLYWYQQILGQGPKLLIQFQNNGVVDDSQLPKDRFSAERLKGVDSTLKIQPAKLEDSAVYLCASSVPEAPEAFFGQGTRLTVV.

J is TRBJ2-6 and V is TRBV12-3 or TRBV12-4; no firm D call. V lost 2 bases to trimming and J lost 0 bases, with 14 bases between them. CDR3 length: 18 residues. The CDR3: CASSLRAGAISGANVLTF. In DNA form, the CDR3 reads TGTGCCAGCAGTTTACGGGCTGGTGCCATCTCTGGGGCCAACGTCCTGACTTTC.

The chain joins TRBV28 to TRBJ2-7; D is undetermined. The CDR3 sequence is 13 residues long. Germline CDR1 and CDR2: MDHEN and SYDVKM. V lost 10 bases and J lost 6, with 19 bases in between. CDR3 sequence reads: CATEPPGNLEQYF. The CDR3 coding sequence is TGTGCCACCGAACCCCCCGGCAACCTCGAGCAGTACTTC.

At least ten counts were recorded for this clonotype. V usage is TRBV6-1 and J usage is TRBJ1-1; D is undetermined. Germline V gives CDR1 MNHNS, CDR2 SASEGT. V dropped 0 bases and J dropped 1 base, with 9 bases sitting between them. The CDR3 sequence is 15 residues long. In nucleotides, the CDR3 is TGTGCCAGCAGTGAAGCGTGGGCGGGGAACACTGAAGCTTTCTTT. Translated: CASSEAWAGNTEAFF.

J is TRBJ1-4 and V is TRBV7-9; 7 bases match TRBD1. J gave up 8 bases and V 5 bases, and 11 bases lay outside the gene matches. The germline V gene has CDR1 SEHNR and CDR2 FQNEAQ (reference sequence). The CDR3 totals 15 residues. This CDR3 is CASSRGDRVGEKLFF. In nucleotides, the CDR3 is TGTGCCAGCAGCAGGGGCGACAGGGTAGGGGAAAAACTGTTTTTT.

The CDR3 nucleotides read TGTGCCAGCAGCCCGCGGACAGGGAACACTGAAGCTTTCTTT. Residues: CASSPRTGNTEAFF. The genes are TRBV13 and TRBJ1-1; 7 bases line up with TRBD1. The germline gives CDR1 PRHDT, CDR2 FYEKMQ (reference sequence). The CDR3 covers 14 residues. V shed 5 bases, J shed 1 base, and the junction held 4 bases outside the gene matches.

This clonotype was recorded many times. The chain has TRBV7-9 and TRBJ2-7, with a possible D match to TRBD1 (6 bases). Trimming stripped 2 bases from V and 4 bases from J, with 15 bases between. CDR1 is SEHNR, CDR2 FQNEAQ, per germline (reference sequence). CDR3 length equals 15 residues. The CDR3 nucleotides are TGTGCCAGCAGCTTATGGGAGACAGGACAATACGAGCAGTACTTC. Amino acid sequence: CASSLWETGQYEQYF.